The rows below give T cell receptor beta chains drawn from one sample of a study of T-cell memory formation after mild COVID-19. TCRdb re-called the 5' RACE reads with MiXCR, one entry per CDR3 protein. There are fewer than 500,000 distinct CDR3 sequences in the sample; roughly 23% occur only once, and around an eighth lies in the top ten. The sequenced sample was PBMCs or a T cell subset sorted from them (not recorded which). Receptors were obtained from an adult woman who had mild COVID-19 (a few samples of this study predate the infection). Cell type and time point are not known. The CDR3 runs from the conserved cysteine through the conserved F or W. D genes are given only for firm matches. Clone size is shown for a subset of rows, as once, few, many or a class of expanded clone.

v_call,j_call,clone_size,d_call,cdr3_nt,cdr3_aa
TRBV6-1,TRBJ2-7,NA,NA,TGTGCCAGCAGTGGAGAACAGGGTTTCGCGGGCTACGAGCAGTACTTC,CASSGEQGFAGYEQYF
TRBV29-1,TRBJ2-1,NA,TRBD2,TGCAGCGTCGGGACTAGCGGGGTATACAATGAGCAGTTCTTC,CSVGTSGVYNEQFF
TRBV20-1,TRBJ2-1,few,TRBD2,TGCAGTGCTATTAATAGCGGGAGGCCGCCCGGCTCCTACAATGAGCAGTTCTTC,CSAINSGRPPGSYNEQFF
TRBV6-1,TRBJ2-3,NA,NA,TGTGCCAGCAGTGAAGACCCGGGGCGAAGCACAGATACGCAGTATTTT,CASSEDPGRSTDTQYF
TRBV6-4,TRBJ2-1,few,NA,TGTGCCAGCAGTGCAGGGGAAGGTGAGCAGTTCTTC,CASSAGEGEQFF
TRBV4-2,TRBJ1-5,NA,NA,TGTGCCAGCAGCCAAGAGGGTTCAGGGACGATTCAGCCCCAGCATTTT,CASSQEGSGTIQPQHF
TRBV19,TRBJ1-5,NA,TRBD1,TGTGCCAGTAGTGAACAGGGGAACAGCAATCAGCCCCAGCATTTT,CASSEQGNSNQPQHF
TRBV12-3/TRBV12-4,TRBJ2-4,many,NA,TGTGCCAGCAGTTTGGTGGCCAAAAACATTCAGTACTTC,CASSLVAKNIQYF
TRBV5-1,TRBJ2-7,few,NA,TGCGCCAGCAGAATGGGACAATCCTACGAGCAGTACTTC,CASRMGQSYEQYF
TRBV2,TRBJ2-7,few,NA,TGTGCCAGCAGTGAACAAGGGTTCCTCTCCTACGAGCAGTACTTC,CASSEQGFLSYEQYF
TRBV10-3,TRBJ2-1,few,TRBD2,TGTGCCATCAGGGAGCGGGAGAATGAGCAGTTCTTC,CAIRERENEQFF
TRBV5-5,TRBJ1-2,NA,NA,TGTGCCAGCAGCTTCGACCTCACTTTCTATGGCTACACCTTC,CASSFDLTFYGYTF
TRBV12-3/TRBV12-4,TRBJ2-3,few,NA,TGTGCCAGCAGTTTGAGCGCCGGGACAGATACGCAGTATTTT,CASSLSAGTDTQYF
TRBV27,TRBJ2-2,NA,NA,TGTGCCAGCAGTAATCCGGGACACCAGGGACCCGGGGAGCTGTTTTTT,CASSNPGHQGPGELFF
TRBV4-2,TRBJ2-1,NA,TRBD1,TGTGCCAGCAGCCCGGGACAGGGTCTTGCGAATGAGCAGTTCTTC,CASSPGQGLANEQFF
TRBV7-9,TRBJ2-1,few,NA,TGTGCCAGCAGCTTAATCCCCGGGTCCTCATACAATGAGCAGTTCTTC,CASSLIPGSSYNEQFF
TRBV9,TRBJ2-5,NA,NA,TGTGCCAGCAGCGTAGCCACGGGATGGGCGGAGACCCAGTACTTC,CASSVATGWAETQYF
TRBV19,TRBJ1-1,NA,NA,TGTGCCAGTAGTATTTCAGGGACATTGAACACTGAAGCTTTCTTT,CASSISGTLNTEAFF
TRBV5-5,TRBJ1-5,NA,NA,TGTGCCAGCAGCTTGGGGTTTGGCAGGCAGTCTCAGCCCCAGCATTTT,CASSLGFGRQSQPQHF
TRBV9,TRBJ2-1,NA,TRBD1,TGTGCCAGCAGCGGCCGGGACAGGGGGCACAATGAGCAGTTCTTC,CASSGRDRGHNEQFF
TRBV12-3/TRBV12-4,TRBJ2-3,many,TRBD2,TGTGCCAGCAGACGGGAGGTGAGGAATACGCAGTATTTT,CASRREVRNTQYF
TRBV12-3/TRBV12-4,TRBJ1-2,NA,NA,TGTGCCAGCAGTTTAGCAGCCTTCGGGGCATCTGGGGGCTACACCTTC,CASSLAAFGASGGYTF
TRBV12-3/TRBV12-4,TRBJ2-5,many,NA,TGTGCCAGCAGCAACTATGCCGAGACCCAGTACTTC,CASSNYAETQYF
TRBV7-3,TRBJ2-3,once,NA,TGTGCCAGCAGCTTACTTCCTGTCCGCCGTGGCACAGATACGCAGTATTTT,CASSLLPVRRGTDTQYF
TRBV5-6,TRBJ1-6,few,TRBD1,TGTGCCAGCAGCTCCCAGGGGGCTAGAAATTCACCCCTCCACTTT,CASSSQGARNSPLHF
TRBV7-2,TRBJ1-5,many,NA,TGTGCCAGCACGGAGGGGGGGACACAGCCCCAGCATTTT,CASTEGGTQPQHF
TRBV29-1,TRBJ1-1,few,NA,TGCAGCGTTGATCCCAGGGAGACTGAAGCTTTCTTT,CSVDPRETEAFF
TRBV7-9,TRBJ2-1,NA,TRBD2,TGTGCCAGCAGCTACCCGACTAGCGGGAGGGCCAATGAGCAGTTCTTC,CASSYPTSGRANEQFF
TRBV5-5,TRBJ2-5,NA,TRBD1,TGTGCCAGCAGCAAAGGGACAGTCCCGGGAGAGACCCAGTACTTC,CASSKGTVPGETQYF
TRBV2,TRBJ2-7,NA,TRBD1,TGTGCCAGCAGTGGCGGGACAGGGAGGTACGAGCAGTACTTC,CASSGGTGRYEQYF